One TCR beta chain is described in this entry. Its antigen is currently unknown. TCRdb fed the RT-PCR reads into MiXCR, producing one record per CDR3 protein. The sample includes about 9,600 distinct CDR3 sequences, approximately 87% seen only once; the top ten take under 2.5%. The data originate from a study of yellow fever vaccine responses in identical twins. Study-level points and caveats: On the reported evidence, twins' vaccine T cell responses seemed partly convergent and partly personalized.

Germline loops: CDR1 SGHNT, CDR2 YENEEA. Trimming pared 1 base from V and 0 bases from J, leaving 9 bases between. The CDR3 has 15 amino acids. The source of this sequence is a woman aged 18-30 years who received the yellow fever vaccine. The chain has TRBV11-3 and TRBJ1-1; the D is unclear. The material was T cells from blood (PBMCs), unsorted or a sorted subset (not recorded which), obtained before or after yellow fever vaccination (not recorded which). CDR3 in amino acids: CASSLGARMNTEAFF. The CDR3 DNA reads TGTGCCAGCAGCTTAGGTGCAAGAATGAACACTGAAGCTTTCTTT. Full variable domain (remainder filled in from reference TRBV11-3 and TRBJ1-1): EAGVVQSPRYKIIEKKQPVAFWCNPISGHNTLYWYLQNLGQGPELLIRYENEEAVDDSQLPKDRFSAERLKGVDSTLKIQPAELGDSAVYLCASSLGARMNTEAFFGQGTRLTVV.